This T cell receptor (beta chain) was retrieved from a study of blood T cell repertoires in COVID-19. Trimming pared 2 bases from V and 3 bases from J, leaving 11 bases between. This CDR3 is built from 15 residues. Germline assignment: CDR1 SGHNT and CDR2 YYREEE (reference sequence). Measured with immunoSEQ multiplex PCR; TCRdb has only the in-frame clones, and not every one. This sample has hundreds of thousands of clones, with around 90% found just once. This clonotype was obtained from a man between 60 and 75 years old who had recovered from COVID-19. The chain uses TRBV5-4 and TRBJ2-2, with a weak D call TRBD1 (6 bases). The specimen was peripheral blood. Here the CDR3 DNA reads TGTGCCAGCAGCTTAGACCAGGGGTACACCGGGGAGCTGTTTTTT. It is translated as CASSLDQGYTGELFF.